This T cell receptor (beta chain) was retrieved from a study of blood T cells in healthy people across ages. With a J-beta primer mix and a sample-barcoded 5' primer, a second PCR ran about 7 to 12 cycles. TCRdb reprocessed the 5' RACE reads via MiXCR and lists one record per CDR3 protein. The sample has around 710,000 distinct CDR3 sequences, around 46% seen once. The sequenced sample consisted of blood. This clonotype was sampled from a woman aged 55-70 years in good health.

In nucleotides, the CDR3 is TGCAGTGCTTTAGGGTCTCGCACAGATACGCAGTATTTT. Residues: CSALGSRTDTQYF. J is TRBJ2-3 and V is TRBV20-1; D not certain. Trimming removed 5 bases from V and 1 base from J, with 10 bases in between. Germline-derived CDR1 and CDR2 are DFQATT and SNEGSKA (reference sequence). The CDR3 length is 13 residues.